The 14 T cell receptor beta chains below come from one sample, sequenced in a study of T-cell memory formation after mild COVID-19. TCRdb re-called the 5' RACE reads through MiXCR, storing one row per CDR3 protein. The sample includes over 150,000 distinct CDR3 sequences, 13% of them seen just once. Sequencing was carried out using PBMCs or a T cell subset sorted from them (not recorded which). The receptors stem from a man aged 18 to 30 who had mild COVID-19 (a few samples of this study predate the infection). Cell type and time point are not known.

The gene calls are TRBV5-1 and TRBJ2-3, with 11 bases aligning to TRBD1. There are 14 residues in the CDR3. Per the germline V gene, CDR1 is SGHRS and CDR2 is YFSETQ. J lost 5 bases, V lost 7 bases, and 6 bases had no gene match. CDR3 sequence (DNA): TGCGCCAGCTCCAGGACAGGGGGCGAAGATACGCAGTATTTT. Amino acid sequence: CASSRTGGEDTQYF.

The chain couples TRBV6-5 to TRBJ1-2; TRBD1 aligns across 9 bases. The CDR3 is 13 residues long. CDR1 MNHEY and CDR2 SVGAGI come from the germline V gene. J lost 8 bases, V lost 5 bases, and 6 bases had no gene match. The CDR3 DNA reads TGTGCCAGCAGTCGCGGGACAGGGAAGGGCTACACCTTC. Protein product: CASSRGTGKGYTF.

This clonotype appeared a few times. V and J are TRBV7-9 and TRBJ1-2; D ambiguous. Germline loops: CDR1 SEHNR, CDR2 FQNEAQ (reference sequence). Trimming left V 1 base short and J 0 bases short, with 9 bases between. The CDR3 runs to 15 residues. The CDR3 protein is CASSLGQLSNYGYTF. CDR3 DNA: TGTGCCAGCAGCTTAGGGCAGCTCTCTAACTATGGCTACACCTTC.

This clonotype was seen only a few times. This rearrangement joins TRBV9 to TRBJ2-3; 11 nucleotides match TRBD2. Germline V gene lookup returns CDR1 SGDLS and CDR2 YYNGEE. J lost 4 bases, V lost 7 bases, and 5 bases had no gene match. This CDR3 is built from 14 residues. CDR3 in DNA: TGTGCCAGCTCGACTAGCGGGGCCGCAGATACGCAGTATTTT. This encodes CASSTSGAADTQYF.

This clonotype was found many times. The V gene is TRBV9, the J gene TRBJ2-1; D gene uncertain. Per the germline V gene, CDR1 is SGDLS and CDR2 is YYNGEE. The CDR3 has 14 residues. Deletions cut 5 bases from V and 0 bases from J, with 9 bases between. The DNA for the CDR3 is TGTGCCAGCAGACCCCTGAGCTCCTACAATGAGCAGTTCTTC. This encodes CASRPLSSYNEQFF.

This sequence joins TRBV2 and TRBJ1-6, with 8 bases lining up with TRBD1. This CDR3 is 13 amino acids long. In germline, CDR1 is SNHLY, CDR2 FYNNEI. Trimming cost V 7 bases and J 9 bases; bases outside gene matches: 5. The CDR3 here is CASKGTGGSPLHF. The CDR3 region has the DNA TGTGCCAGCAAAGGGACAGGAGGTTCACCCCTCCACTTT. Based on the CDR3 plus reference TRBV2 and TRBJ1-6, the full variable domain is EPEVTQTPSHQVTQMGQEVILRCVPISNHLYFYWYRQILGQKVEFLVSFYNNEISEKSEIFDDQFSVERPDGSNFTLKIRSTKLEDSAMYFCASKGTGGSPLHFGNGTRLTVT.

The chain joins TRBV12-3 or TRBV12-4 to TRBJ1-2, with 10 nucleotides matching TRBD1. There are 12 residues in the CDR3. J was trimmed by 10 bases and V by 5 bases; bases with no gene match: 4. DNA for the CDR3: TGTGCCAGCAGTGAAGACAGGGGGCCCTACACCTTC. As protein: CASSEDRGPYTF.

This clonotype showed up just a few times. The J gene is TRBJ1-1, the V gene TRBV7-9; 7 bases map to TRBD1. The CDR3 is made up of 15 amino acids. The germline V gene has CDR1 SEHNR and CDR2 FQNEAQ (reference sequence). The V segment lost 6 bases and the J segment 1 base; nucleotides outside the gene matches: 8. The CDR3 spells CASSLFDRANTEAFF. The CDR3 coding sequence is TGTGCCAGCAGTTTATTTGACAGGGCGAACACTGAAGCTTTCTTT.

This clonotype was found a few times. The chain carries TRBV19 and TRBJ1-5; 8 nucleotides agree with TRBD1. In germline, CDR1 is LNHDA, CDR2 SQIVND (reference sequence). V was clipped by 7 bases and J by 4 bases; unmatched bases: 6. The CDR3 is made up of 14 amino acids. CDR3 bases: TGTGCCAGTAACGGACAGGGACTTAATCAGCCCCAGCATTTT. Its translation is CASNGQGLNQPQHF.

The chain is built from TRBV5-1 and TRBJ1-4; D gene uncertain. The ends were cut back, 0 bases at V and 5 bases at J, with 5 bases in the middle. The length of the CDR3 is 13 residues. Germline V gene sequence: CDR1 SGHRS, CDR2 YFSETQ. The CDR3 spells CASSLVSNEKLFF. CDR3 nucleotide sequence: TGCGCCAGCAGCTTGGTATCAAATGAAAAACTGTTTTTT.

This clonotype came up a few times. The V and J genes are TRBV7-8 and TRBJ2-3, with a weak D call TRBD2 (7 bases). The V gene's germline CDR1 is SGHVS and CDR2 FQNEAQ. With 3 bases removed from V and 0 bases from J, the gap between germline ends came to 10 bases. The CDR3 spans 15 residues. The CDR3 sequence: CASSFGGPSTDTQYF. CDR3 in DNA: TGTGCCAGCAGCTTCGGGGGGCCAAGCACAGATACGCAGTATTTT.

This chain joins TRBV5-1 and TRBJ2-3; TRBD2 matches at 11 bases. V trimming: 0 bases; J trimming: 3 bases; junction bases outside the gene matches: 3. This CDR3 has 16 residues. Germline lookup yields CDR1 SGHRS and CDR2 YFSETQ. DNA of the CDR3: TGCGCCAGCAGCTTGGGACTAGCGGGGATGACAGATACGCAGTATTTT. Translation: CASSLGLAGMTDTQYF. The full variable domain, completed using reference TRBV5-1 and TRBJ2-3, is KAGVTQTPRYLIKTRGQQVTLSCSPISGHRSVSWYQQTPGQGLQFLFEYFSETQRNKGNFPGRFSGRQFSNSRSEMNVSTLELGDSALYLCASSLGLAGMTDTQYFGPGTRLTVL.

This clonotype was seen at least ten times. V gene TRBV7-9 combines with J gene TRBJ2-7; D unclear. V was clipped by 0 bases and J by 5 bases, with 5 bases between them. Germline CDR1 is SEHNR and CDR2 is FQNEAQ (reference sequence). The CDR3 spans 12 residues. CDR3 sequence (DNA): TGTGCCAGCAGCTTAGCTGTCCACGAGCAGTACTTC. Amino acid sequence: CASSLAVHEQYF.

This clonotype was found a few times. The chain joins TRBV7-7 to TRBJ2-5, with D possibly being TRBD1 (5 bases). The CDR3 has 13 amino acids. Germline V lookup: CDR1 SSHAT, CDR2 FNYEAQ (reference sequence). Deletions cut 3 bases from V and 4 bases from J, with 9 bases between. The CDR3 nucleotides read TGTGCCAGCAGCTTGACAGTGGTAGAGACCCAGTACTTC. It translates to CASSLTVVETQYF.